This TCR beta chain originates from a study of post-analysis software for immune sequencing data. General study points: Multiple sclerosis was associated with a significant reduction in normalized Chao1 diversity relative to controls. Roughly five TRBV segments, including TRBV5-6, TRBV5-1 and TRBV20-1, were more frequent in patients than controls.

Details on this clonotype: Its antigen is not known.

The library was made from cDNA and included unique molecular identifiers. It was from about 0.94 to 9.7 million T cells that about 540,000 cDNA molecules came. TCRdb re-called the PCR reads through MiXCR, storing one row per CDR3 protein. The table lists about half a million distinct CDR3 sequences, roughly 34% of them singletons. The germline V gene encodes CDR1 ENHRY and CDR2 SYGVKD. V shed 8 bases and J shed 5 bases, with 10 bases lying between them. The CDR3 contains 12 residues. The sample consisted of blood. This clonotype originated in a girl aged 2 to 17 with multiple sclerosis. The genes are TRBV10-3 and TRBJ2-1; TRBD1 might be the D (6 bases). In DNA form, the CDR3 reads TGTGCCATCGCCAGGGACAACAATGAGCAGTTCTTC. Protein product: CAIARDNNEQFF.